This T cell receptor (beta chain) came from a study of T-cell memory formation after mild COVID-19. Overall study findings and caveats: Day 15 to 85 contracting clones showed balanced CD4/CD8; later expanders leaned CD4+. CD8+ contracting clones occupied EMRA, while CD4+ ones occupied mainly CM and EM.

TCR alpha and TCR beta cDNA libraries carrying sample barcodes and UMIs came from 5'RACE with constant-segment primers. TCRdb fed the 5' RACE reads into MiXCR, producing one record per CDR3 protein. The sample records about 420,000 distinct CDR3 sequences, roughly a quarter being singletons. Trimming left V 3 bases short and J 10 bases short, with 11 bases between. CDR3 size: 12 residues. Per germline, CDR1 SGHKS and CDR2 YYEKEE (reference sequence). In the case of this clonotype: The antigen is undetermined.

The chain links TRBV5-5 to TRBJ2-1, with D hard to call. The clonotype was recovered from an adult woman who had mild COVID-19 (a few samples of this study predate the infection). Cell type and time point are not known. Sequences were obtained from PBMCs or a T cell subset sorted from them (not recorded which). The CDR3 nucleotides are TGTGCCAGCAGCTCAGTAGGCGAAGAGCAGTTCTTC. This translates into CASSSVGEEQFF.